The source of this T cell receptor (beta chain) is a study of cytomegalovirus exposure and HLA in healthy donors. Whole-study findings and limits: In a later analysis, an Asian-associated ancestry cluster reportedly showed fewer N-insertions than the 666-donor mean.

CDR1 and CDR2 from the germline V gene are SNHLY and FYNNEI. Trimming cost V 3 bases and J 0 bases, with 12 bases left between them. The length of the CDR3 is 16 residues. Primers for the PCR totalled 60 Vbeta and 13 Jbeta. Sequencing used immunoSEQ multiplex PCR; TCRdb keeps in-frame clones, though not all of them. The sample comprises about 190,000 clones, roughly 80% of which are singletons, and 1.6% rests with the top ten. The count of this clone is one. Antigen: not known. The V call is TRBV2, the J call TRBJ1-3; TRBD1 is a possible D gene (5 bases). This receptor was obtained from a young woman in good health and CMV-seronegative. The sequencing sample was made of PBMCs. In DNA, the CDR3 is TGTGCCAGCAGTGAGTGGGGCCGGAGCTCTGGAAACACCATATATTTT. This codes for CASSEWGRSSGNTIYF.